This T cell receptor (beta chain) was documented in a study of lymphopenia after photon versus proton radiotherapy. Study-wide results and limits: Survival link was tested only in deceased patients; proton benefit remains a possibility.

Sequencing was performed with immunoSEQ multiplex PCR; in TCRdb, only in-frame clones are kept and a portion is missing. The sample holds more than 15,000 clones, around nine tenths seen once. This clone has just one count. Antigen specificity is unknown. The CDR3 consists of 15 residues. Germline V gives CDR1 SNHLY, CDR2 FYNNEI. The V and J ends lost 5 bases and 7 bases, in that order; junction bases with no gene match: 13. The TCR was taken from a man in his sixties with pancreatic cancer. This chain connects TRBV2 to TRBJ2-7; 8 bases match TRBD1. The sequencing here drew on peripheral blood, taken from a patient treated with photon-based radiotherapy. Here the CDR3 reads CASSSLPGQVGEQYF. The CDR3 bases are TGTGCCAGCAGTTCTCTTCCGGGACAGGTGGGTGAGCAGTACTTC.